This T cell receptor (beta chain) was identified during a study of shared clonotypes between healthy human individuals (dated by TCRdb to 2020 to 2022). Notes on the research overall: Three men and two women, aged 18 to 49 years, made up the cohort. To estimate repertoire size and how much clonotype sharing occurs between individuals, the study deeply sequenced the blood TCR repertoires of five healthy adults. To increase sequencing depth and limit assay-specific biases, TCR repertoire library preparation and sequencing were carried out by different laboratories using diverse techniques. Each donor's leukapheresis produced roughly between roughly 0.85 and 10 billion PBMCs. Broader findings and caveats from the paper: Pairwise subsampling indicated that sequencing depth was expected to affect the degree of clonotype sharing among donors. The genetic and exposure-history diversity represented was limited by the small number of donors. Sampling was restricted to blood, and TCR repertoires in tissues likely differ from the TCR repertoires found in blood.

Using the deep immunoSEQ assay, TCR CDR3 regions were amplified from genomic DNA by multiplex PCR. Extracted genomic DNA from each cell subset was distributed evenly across all wells of several immunoSEQ 96-well plates, and each plate was treated as a replicate. For unsorted PBMC, each replicate PCR was loaded with approximately 300 ng genomic DNA, equivalent to some 27,000 T cell genomes. Ten immunoSEQ deep assay plates were used to sequence unsorted PBMC genomic DNA. Purified libraries were measured with a Qubit 3.0 fluorometer, size-checked on a Bioanalyzer 2100, and measured again with the KAPA Library Quantification kit. Each immunoSEQ 96-well plate was sequenced on its own single-read 150-cycle Illumina NextSeq 550 flow cell. Concerning the study's data processing: The immunoSEQ output contained only junctional sequences without quality scores, so filtering could not match that applied to full-length reads. Sequences were annotated with PyIR, a Python wrapper for IgBLAST v1.9, using IMGT germline references to assign V/J genes and CDR3. Any read was removed if the V/J assignment was weak (E-value above 1e-6), the CDR3 was missing, or the read contained stop codons, out-of-frame junctions, or ambiguous translated residues. A V3J clonotype was defined by an identical inferred V gene, J gene, and CDR3 amino acid sequence. The percentage overlap between two repertoires was calculated by dividing the number of shared unique clonotypes by the size of the smaller repertoire. RTK rarefaction, the Chao1 estimator, and Recon v2.1 estimates of unobserved clonotypes were used to assess repertoire richness. TCRdb took this table from immuneACCESS and kept in-frame rearrangements with V and J called. Such tables lack part of the clones; where checked against another copy, unresolved V genes explain under half of the gap, and the rest is unexplained. The DNA gave D and trimming, while V, J and clone size come from that table. The table for this sample lists about 560,000 clones; roughly four fifths of them were counted only once. Around 12% of the sample is taken by the ten largest.

Healthy HIV-negative adults with no recently reported acute infections or vaccinations were included as donors. Only Caucasian adults living in Nashville, Tennessee, USA were represented among the donors. For unsorted samples, 90 million or so PBMCs were counted and genomic DNA was extracted with the QIAamp DNA Blood Mini kit. Blood was obtained by leukapheresis, after which PBMCs were separated by Ficoll-Histopaque density gradient centrifugation and cryopreserved in liquid nitrogen vapor phase. The germline V gene encodes CDR1 SGHRS and CDR2 YFSETQ. V gives up 3 bases and J gives up 5 bases, and the segment between their germline ends measures 12 bases. The cysteine opens and the phenylalanine closes a CDR3 of 14 amino acids. Solely the CDR3 DNA is kept, with 42 bases framed from the first base. A note on this clone: Which antigen it targets is not known. No base quality values were provided; no much bigger clone lies one nucleotide off.

The chain is made from TRBV5-1 and TRBJ2-1; a tentative D call is TRBD1 (5 bases match). The clonotype originates from a woman between 40 and 50 years old in good health. Some clones in this sample may be carry-over from other donors' samples. The specimen was PBMCs. The CDR3 in this case is CASSYQGPNNEQFF. The DNA sequence follows: TGCGCCAGCAGCTATCAGGGTCCAAACAATGAGCAGTTCTTC.